This T cell receptor (beta chain) was identified in a study of cytomegalovirus exposure and HLA in healthy donors. On the study more broadly: About 79% of 398 genotyped donors fell in the Caucasian-associated ancestry cluster.

The CDR3 is 15 amino acids. V lost 7 bases to trimming and J lost 5 bases; unmatched junction nucleotides: 6. The germline gives CDR1 MNHNS, CDR2 SASEGT. Researchers ran the PCR with 60 Vbeta and 13 Jbeta primers. Only in-frame clones appear in the TCRdb table, and some are missing; sequencing was by immunoSEQ multiplex PCR. This sample contains 50,000 to 75,000 clones. When sampled, the donors appeared nominally healthy, though they likely had unrecorded immune exposures. General study points: Per published accounts, TCR beta sequences correctly predicted the HLA-A and HLA-B alleles of most subjects. More clonal expansion characterized HLA-associated TCR beta chains than equally common others in a later analysis.

As regards this clone: Its cognate antigen is unknown.

The sample comprised PBMCs. This sequence originates from a woman between 18 and 29 years old in good health and CMV-seronegative. The chain combines TRBV6-1 with TRBJ2-1; 12 bases are shared with TRBD2. Here the CDR3 DNA reads TGTGCCAGCATGGCTAGCGGGGGGGGCGACAATGAGCAGTTCTTC. Translation: CASMASGGGDNEQFF.